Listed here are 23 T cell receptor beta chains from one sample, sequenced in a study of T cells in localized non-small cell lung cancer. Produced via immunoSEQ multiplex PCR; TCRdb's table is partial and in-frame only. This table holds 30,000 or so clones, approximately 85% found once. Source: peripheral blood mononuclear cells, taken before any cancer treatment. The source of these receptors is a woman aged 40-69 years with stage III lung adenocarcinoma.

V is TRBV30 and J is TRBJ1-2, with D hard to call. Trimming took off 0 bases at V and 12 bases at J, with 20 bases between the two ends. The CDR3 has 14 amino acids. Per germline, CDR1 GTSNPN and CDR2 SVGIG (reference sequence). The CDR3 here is CAWSVLPDGGIDTF. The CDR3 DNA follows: TGTGCCTGGAGTGTACTGCCGGACGGCGGAATCGACACCTTC.

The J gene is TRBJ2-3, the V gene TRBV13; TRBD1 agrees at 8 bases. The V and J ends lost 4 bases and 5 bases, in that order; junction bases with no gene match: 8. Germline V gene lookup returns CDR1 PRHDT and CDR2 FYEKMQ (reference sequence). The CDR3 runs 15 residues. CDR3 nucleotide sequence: TGTGCCAGCAGCTCCCGGACAGGGAGAGGAGATACGCAGTATTTT. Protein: CASSSRTGRGDTQYF.

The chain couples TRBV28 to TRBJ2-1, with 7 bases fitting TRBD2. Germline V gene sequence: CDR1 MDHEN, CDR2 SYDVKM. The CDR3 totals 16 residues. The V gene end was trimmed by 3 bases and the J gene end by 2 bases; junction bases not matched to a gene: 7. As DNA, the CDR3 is TGTGCCAGCAGTTTCACGGGGGGTAGGCCCTACAATGAGCAGTTCTTC. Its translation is CASSFTGGRPYNEQFF.

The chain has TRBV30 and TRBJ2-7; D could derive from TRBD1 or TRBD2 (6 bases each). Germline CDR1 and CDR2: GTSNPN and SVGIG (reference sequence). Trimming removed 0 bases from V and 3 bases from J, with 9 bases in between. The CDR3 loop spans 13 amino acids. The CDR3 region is CAWSVGGHYEQYF. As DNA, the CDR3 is TGTGCCTGGAGTGTGGGGGGACACTACGAGCAGTACTTC.

CDR3 nucleotides: TGTGCCAGCAGCGTGGGGGGGGCGGATGAGCAGTTCTTC. Residues: CASSVGGADEQFF. The V call is TRBV7-2, the J call TRBJ2-1; D is perhaps TRBD2 (7 bases). CDR1 is SGHTA, CDR2 FQGNSA, per germline. This CDR3 contains 13 residues. V gave up 5 bases and J gave up 8 bases, with 13 bases separating them.

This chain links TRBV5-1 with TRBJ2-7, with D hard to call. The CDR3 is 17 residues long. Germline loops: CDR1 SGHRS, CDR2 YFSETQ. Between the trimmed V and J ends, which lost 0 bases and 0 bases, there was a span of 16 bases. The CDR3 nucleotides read TGCGCCAGCAGCTTGGGGGTCGGCGCGGTATCCTCCTACGAGCAGTACTTC. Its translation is CASSLGVGAVSSYEQYF.

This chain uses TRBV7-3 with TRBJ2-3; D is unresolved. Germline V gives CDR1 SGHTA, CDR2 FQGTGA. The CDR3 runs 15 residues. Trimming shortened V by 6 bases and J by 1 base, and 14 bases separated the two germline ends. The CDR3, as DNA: TGTGCCAGCAGTAAAGGGCCTCTAGGCACAGATACGCAGTATTTT. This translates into CASSKGPLGTDTQYF.

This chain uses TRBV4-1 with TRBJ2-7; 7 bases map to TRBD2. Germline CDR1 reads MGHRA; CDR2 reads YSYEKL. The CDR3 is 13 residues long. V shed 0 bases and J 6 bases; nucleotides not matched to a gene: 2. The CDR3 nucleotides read TGCGCCAGCAGCCAAGACCCGGGGGGCGAGCAGTACTTC. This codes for CASSQDPGGEQYF.

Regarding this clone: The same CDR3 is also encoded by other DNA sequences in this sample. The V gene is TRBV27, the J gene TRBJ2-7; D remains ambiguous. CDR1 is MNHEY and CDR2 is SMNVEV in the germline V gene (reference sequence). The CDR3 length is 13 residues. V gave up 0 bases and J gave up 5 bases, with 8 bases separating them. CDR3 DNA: TGTGCCAGCAGTTTATCCCCCAGTCACGAGCAGTACTTC. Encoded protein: CASSLSPSHEQYF.

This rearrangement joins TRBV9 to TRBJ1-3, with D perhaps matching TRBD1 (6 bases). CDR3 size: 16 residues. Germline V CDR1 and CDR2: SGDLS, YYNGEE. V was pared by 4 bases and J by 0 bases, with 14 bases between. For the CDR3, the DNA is TGTGCCAGCAGCACACAGGGTTTAGCCTCTGGAAACACCATATATTTT. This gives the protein CASSTQGLASGNTIYF.

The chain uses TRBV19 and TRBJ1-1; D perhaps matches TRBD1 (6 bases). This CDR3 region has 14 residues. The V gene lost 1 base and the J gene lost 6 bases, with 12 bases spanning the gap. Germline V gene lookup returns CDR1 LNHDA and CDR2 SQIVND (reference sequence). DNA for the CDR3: TGTGCCAGTAGTATAGTACAGGGTCGGGCTGAAGCTTTCTTT. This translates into CASSIVQGRAEAFF.

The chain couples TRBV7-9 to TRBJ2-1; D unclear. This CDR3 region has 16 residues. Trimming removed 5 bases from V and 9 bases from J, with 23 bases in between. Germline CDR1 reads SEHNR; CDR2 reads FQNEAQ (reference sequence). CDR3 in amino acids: CASSPRGASRFVEQFF. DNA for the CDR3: TGTGCCAGCAGCCCCCGAGGAGCTTCCCGCTTCGTTGAGCAGTTCTTC.

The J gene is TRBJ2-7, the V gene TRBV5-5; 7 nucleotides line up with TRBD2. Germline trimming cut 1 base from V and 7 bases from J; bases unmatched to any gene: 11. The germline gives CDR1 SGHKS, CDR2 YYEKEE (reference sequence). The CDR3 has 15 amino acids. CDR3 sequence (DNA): TGTGCCAGCAGCTTGAATGGCGGGAGCCAGGGAGAGCAGTACTTC. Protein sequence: CASSLNGGSQGEQYF.

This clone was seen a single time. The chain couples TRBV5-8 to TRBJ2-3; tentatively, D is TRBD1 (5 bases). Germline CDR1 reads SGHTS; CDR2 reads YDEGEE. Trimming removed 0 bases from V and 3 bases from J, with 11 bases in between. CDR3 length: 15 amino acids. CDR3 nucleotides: TGTGCCAGCAGCTTGGCCGGCAGGGCGACAGATACGCAGTATTTT. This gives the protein CASSLAGRATDTQYF.

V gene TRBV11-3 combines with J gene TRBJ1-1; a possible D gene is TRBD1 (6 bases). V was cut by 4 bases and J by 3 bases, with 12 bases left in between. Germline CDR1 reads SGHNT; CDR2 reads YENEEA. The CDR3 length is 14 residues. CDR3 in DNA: TGTGCCAGCAGCTACGACAGGTACGACACTGAAGCTTTCTTT. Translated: CASSYDRYDTEAFF.

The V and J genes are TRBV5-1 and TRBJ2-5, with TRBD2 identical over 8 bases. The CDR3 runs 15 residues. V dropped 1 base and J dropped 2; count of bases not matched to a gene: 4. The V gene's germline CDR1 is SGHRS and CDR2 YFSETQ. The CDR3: CASSLTGLGQETQYF. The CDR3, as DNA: TGCGCCAGCAGCTTGACGGGACTAGGTCAAGAGACCCAGTACTTC.

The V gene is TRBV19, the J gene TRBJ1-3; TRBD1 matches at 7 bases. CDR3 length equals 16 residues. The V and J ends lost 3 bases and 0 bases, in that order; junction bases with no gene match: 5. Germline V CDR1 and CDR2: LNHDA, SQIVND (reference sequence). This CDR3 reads CASSIATGVSGNTIYF. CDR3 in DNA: TGTGCCAGTAGTATCGCCACAGGGGTCTCTGGAAACACCATATATTTT.

The CDR3 sequence is CASRRVAYEQYF. The CDR3 DNA is TGTGCCAGCAGACGAGTAGCCTACGAGCAGTACTTC. The chain uses TRBV6-1 and TRBJ2-7; D unclear. The CDR3 sequence is 12 residues long. The V and J ends lost 6 bases and 2 bases respectively, with 8 bases between them. Germline V gives CDR1 MNHNS, CDR2 SASEGT.

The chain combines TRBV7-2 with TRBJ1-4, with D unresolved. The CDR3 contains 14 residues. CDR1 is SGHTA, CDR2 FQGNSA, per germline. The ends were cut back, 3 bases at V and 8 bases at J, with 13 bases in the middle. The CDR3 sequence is CASSFQGMSEKLFF. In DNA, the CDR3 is TGTGCCAGCAGCTTTCAAGGGATGTCCGAAAAACTGTTTTTT.

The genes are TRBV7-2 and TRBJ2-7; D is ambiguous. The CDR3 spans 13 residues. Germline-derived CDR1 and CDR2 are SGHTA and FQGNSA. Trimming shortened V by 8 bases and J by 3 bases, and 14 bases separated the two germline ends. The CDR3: CASANGPIYEQYF. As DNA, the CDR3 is TGTGCCAGCGCTAACGGACCCATCTACGAGCAGTACTTC.

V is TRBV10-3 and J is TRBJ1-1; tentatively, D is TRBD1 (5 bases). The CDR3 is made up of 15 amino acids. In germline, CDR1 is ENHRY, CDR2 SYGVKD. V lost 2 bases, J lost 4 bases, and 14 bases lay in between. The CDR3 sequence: CAISEGGQGVTEAFF. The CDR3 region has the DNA TGTGCCATCAGTGAGGGCGGTCAGGGAGTCACTGAAGCTTTCTTT.

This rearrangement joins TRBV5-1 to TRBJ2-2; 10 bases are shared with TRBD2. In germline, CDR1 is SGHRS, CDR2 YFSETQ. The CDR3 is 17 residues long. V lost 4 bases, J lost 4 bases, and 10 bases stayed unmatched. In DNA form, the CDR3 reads TGCGCCAGCAGCCCAACTCCTAGCGGGAGTGGCACCGGGGAGCTGTTTTTT. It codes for CASSPTPSGSGTGELFF.

This CDR3 is CASSTSSGSHEQFF. DNA for the CDR3: TGTGCCAGCAGTACCTCTAGCGGGTCCCATGAGCAGTTCTTC. The V and J genes are TRBV6-5 and TRBJ2-1, with TRBD2 identical over 8 bases. The CDR3 is 14 amino acids. V was clipped by 5 bases and J by 8 bases; unmatched bases: 8. Germline V lookup: CDR1 MNHEY, CDR2 SVGAGI.